The entry that follows covers one TCR beta chain sequence. Its antigen is not identified. PCR was performed using 60 Vbeta and 13 Jbeta primers. Only in-frame clones appear in the TCRdb table, and some are missing; sequencing was by immunoSEQ multiplex PCR. The repertoire holds more than 85,000 clones, with about four fifths as singletons. V lost 5 bases, J lost 1 base, and 24 bases lay in between. The germline V gene encodes CDR1 SGHVS and CDR2 FNYEAQ. CDR3 size: 18 residues. These data are taken from a study of cytomegalovirus exposure and HLA in healthy donors. Study-level results: Later analysis placed DRB1 highest and HLA-C lowest in TCR association rates, which differed by HLA locus.

Sequenced sample: PBMCs. The chain links TRBV7-6 to TRBJ2-7, with a possible D match to TRBD1 (6 bases). The origin of this receptor is a woman in her thirties in good health and CMV-seronegative. The CDR3: CASSPLGYRDTGSYEQYF. DNA of the CDR3: TGTGCCAGCAGCCCACTGGGGTACCGGGACACGGGATCCTACGAGCAGTACTTC.